The 11 T cell receptor beta chains presented below share a single source sample, sequenced in a study of T cell repertoires in cytomegalovirus infection. MiXCR was run by TCRdb on the reads, yielding one entry per CDR3 protein. The data hold about 180,000 distinct CDR3 sequences, with under 15% observed a single time. Sequenced sample: PBMCs. Receptors originate from a human donor in good health (CMV status not recorded). Some clones in this sample may be carry-over from other donors' samples.

This clonotype has only a few counts. This chain uses TRBV14 with TRBJ2-5; D possibly uses TRBD1 or TRBD2 (5 bases each). The V gene's germline CDR1 is SGHDN and CDR2 FVKESK. CDR3 length: 14 residues. V was clipped by 3 bases and J by 5 bases, with 13 bases between them. The CDR3 region is CASSQGPRRETQYF. In DNA, the CDR3 is TGTGCCAGCAGCCAGGGACCACGGCGGGAGACCCAGTACTTC. Complete variable domain (other parts from reference TRBV14 and TRBJ2-5): EAGVTQFPSHSVIEKGQTVTLRCDPISGHDNLYWYRRVMGKEIKFLLHFVKESKQDESGMPNNRFLAERTGGTYSTLKVQPAELEDSGVYFCASSQGPRRETQYFGPGTRLLVL.

In this sample, this clonotype turned up many times. V gene TRBV7-2 combines with J gene TRBJ2-5; perhaps TRBD2 as D (6 bases). The CDR3 loop spans 15 amino acids. Trimming cost V 5 bases and J 4 bases, with 17 bases left between them. Germline loops: CDR1 SGHTA, CDR2 FQGNSA. The CDR3, as DNA: TGTGCCAGCAGCCTGGGACTCCGGGGGACAGAGACCCAGTACTTC. It specifies CASSLGLRGTETQYF.

This clonotype was detected many times. The V call is TRBV7-3, the J call TRBJ2-3, with D tentatively TRBD1 (5 bases). V lost 4 bases and J lost 1, with 6 bases in between. Germline V gives CDR1 SGHTA, CDR2 FQGTGA. The CDR3 consists of 13 residues. The CDR3 is CASSSQGTDTQYF. Here the CDR3 DNA reads TGTGCCAGCAGCTCACAGGGCACAGATACGCAGTATTTT.

At least ten counts were recorded for this clonotype. V and J are TRBV7-2 and TRBJ1-5, with D tentatively TRBD1 (5 bases). The V end was cut by 1 base, the J end by 1 base, with 17 bases between. CDR1 SGHTA and CDR2 FQGNSA come from the germline V gene. The CDR3 has 18 amino acids. CDR3 region: CASSLDPREGVSNQPQHF. CDR3 bases: TGTGCCAGCAGCTTAGATCCCAGGGAAGGTGTAAGCAATCAGCCCCAGCATTTT.

The V call is TRBV5-1, the J call TRBJ2-2; 7 positions agree with TRBD2. The ends lost 4 bases at V and 5 bases at J; junction bases unmatched: 8. Germline assignment: CDR1 SGHRS and CDR2 YFSETQ. The CDR3 spans 15 residues. The CDR3 sequence: CASSPGGLSTGELFF. The CDR3 DNA follows: TGCGCCAGCAGCCCGGGGGGTCTGTCGACCGGGGAGCTGTTTTTT.

The chain links TRBV4-2 to TRBJ1-1; D is possibly TRBD1 (6 bases). Germline CDR1 is LGHNA and CDR2 is YNFKEQ. With 4 bases removed from V and 5 bases from J, the gap between germline ends came to 17 bases. The CDR3 spans 15 residues. CDR3 in amino acids: CASSRAGVEGTEAFF. Here the CDR3 DNA reads TGTGCCAGCAGCCGGGCAGGGGTCGAGGGGACTGAAGCTTTCTTT.

This clonotype was picked up many times. This rearrangement joins TRBV7-9 to TRBJ1-2, with D perhaps matching TRBD1 (6 bases). Germline V gives CDR1 SEHNR, CDR2 FQNEAQ (reference sequence). The V end lost 3 bases, the J end lost 0 bases, and 17 bases lay between the germline ends. CDR3 length: 17 amino acids. The CDR3 sequence: CASSFSRRDNTNYGYTF. CDR3 nucleotide sequence: TGTGCCAGCAGCTTTTCGCGCCGGGACAACACTAACTATGGCTACACCTTC.

The chain joins TRBV20-1 to TRBJ1-1; 10 bases map to TRBD1. Unmatched junction bases numbered 6, after V lost 0 bases and J lost 5 bases. Germline V gene sequence: CDR1 DFQATT, CDR2 SNEGSKA (reference sequence). There are 15 residues in the CDR3. In nucleotides, the CDR3 is TGCAGTGCTAGAGATCTAGACAGGGGGCGAACTGAAGCTTTCTTT. Amino acids: CSARDLDRGRTEAFF.

The chain is built from TRBV28 and TRBJ2-1, with 8 bases identical to TRBD2. V gave up 8 bases and J gave up 0 bases; unmatched junction bases: 6. Per the germline V gene, CDR1 is MDHEN and CDR2 is SYDVKM. The CDR3 contains 15 residues. Written as DNA, the CDR3 is TGTGCCAGCTTAGGAGCGGGAGACTCCTACAATGAGCAGTTCTTC. This codes for CASLGAGDSYNEQFF.

The chain is built from TRBV19 and TRBJ2-4, with D possibly matching TRBD2 (6 bases). The germline V and J ends were trimmed by 9 bases and 0 bases, with 15 bases remaining between them. The germline V gene has CDR1 LNHDA and CDR2 SQIVND (reference sequence). This CDR3 region has 15 residues. DNA of the CDR3: TGTGCCAGCCAGGGAGGCGCTCTAGCCAAAAACATTCAGTACTTC. It specifies CASQGGALAKNIQYF.

This clonotype was seen many times. The CDR3 reads CASSTGGNQPQHF. In DNA form, the CDR3 reads TGTGCCAGCAGTACAGGGGGAAATCAGCCCCAGCATTTT. The rearrangement joins TRBV6-6 to TRBJ1-5; 8 bases map to TRBD1. This CDR3 has 13 residues. The germline gives CDR1 MNHNY, CDR2 SVGAGI (reference sequence). The V gene end was trimmed by 5 bases and the J gene end by 4 bases; junction bases not matched to a gene: 1.